This passage covers 23 T cell receptor beta chains from one sample sequenced in a study of shared clonotypes between healthy human individuals. The assay was immunoSEQ multiplex PCR, and TCRdb's table has in-frame clones only and misses some. The sample lists hundreds of thousands of clones; 73% were seen once. The sequenced material came from memory CD4+ T cells sorted from blood. The subset: CD45RA-negative fraction. These receptors all stem from a woman aged 25 to 39 in good health.

This chain connects TRBV11-2 to TRBJ2-7; D is undetermined. The germline V gene has CDR1 SGHAT and CDR2 FQNNGV. The V end was cut by 5 bases, the J end by 0 bases, with 11 bases between. This CDR3 spans 14 amino acids. CDR3: CASSPPANSYEQYF. The CDR3 DNA reads TGTGCCAGCAGCCCACCCGCGAACTCCTACGAGCAGTACTTC.

This clone was counted between two and nine times. The J gene is TRBJ2-5, the V gene TRBV29-1; TRBD2 matches at 9 bases. This CDR3 contains 15 residues. CDR1 is SQVTM, CDR2 ANQGSEA, per germline. With 0 bases clipped from V and 10 bases from J, the junction kept 12 bases outside the gene matches. The CDR3 DNA is TGCAGCGTTGAAGATCAGTCTAGCGGGAAGAGGGGCCAGTACTTC. Protein: CSVEDQSSGKRGQYF.

This chain links TRBV27 with TRBJ1-2; 12 bases fit TRBD1. V lost 4 bases and J lost 4; bases outside the gene matches: 7. The CDR3 extends over 16 amino acids. The germline gives CDR1 MNHEY, CDR2 SMNVEV (reference sequence). CDR3 sequence: CASSSIMGQGAYGYTF. CDR3 nucleotide sequence: TGTGCCAGCAGTTCGATTATGGGACAGGGGGCCTATGGCTACACCTTC.

CDR3 DNA: TGCGCCAGCAGCCGGGTAGCGGGCTCCTACAATGAGCAGTTCTTC. It codes for CASSRVAGSYNEQFF. This chain connects TRBV5-1 to TRBJ2-1; 7 nucleotides line up with TRBD2. From germline, CDR1 is SGHRS and CDR2 YFSETQ. Trimming took 4 bases from V and 0 from J; bases not matched to a gene: 4. The CDR3 sequence is 15 residues long.

V is TRBV19 and J is TRBJ2-7; maybe TRBD1 (5 bases). The CDR3 is made up of 14 amino acids. Germline values: CDR1 LNHDA, CDR2 SQIVND (reference sequence). The V end was cut by 5 bases, the J end by 0 bases, with 11 bases between. CDR3 sequence: CASSETASSYEQYF. The CDR3 nucleotides read TGTGCCAGTAGTGAGACAGCCTCCTCCTACGAGCAGTACTTC.

This chain uses TRBV19 with TRBJ1-1; possibly TRBD1 for D (6 bases). V was trimmed by 5 bases and J by 8 bases, leaving 12 bases between them. Germline CDR1 is LNHDA and CDR2 is SQIVND (reference sequence). The CDR3 totals 12 residues. CDR3 DNA sequence: TGTGCCAGTAGTGTCCGGACAGCCGAAGCTTTCTTT. Translating it yields CASSVRTAEAFF.

The chain employs TRBV5-3 and TRBJ2-7; 7 bases agree with TRBD2. TRBV5-3 is marked as an open reading frame, function uncertain. V lost 3 bases and J lost 5; bases outside the gene matches: 23. The CDR3 is made up of 19 amino acids. The CDR3 nucleotides are TGTGCCAGAAGCTGGGCGAATGCCTACTTAACTAGCGCCACTGACGAGCAGTACTTC. Protein: CARSWANAYLTSATDEQYF.

This chain links TRBV11-2 with TRBJ2-7; 9 bases line up with TRBD1. Germline-derived CDR1 and CDR2 are SGHAT and FQNNGV. The CDR3 has 18 amino acids. V dropped 5 bases and J dropped 5; count of bases not matched to a gene: 19. The CDR3 DNA sequence: TGTGCCAGCAGCCCGGCCGGGACAGGGACACCGAAAGCCCACGAGCAGTACTTC. The encoded protein is CASSPAGTGTPKAHEQYF.

This rearrangement joins TRBV6-5 to TRBJ2-7; D is possibly TRBD2 (5 bases). Trimming took off 10 bases at V and 12 bases at J, with 16 bases between the two ends. CDR3 size: 10 residues. Germline CDR1 MNHEY, CDR2 SVGAGI. The CDR3 nucleotides read TGTGCCACTAACTTGGACTCCGGGTACTTC. Its protein product is CATNLDSGYF.

J is TRBJ2-5 and V is TRBV5-1; D is unclear. V shed 3 bases and J shed 0 bases, with 9 bases lying between them. CDR1 and CDR2 from the germline V gene are SGHRS and YFSETQ. This CDR3 has 14 residues. DNA for the CDR3: TGCGCCAGCAGCTCCTTTGGGTACCAAGAGACCCAGTACTTC. Encoded protein: CASSSFGYQETQYF.

The rearrangement uses TRBV4-1 and TRBJ2-7; TRBD2 matches 9 bases. V was pared by 1 base and J by 3 bases, with 10 bases of the junction left unmatched. This CDR3 has 17 amino acids. The germline V gene encodes CDR1 MGHRA and CDR2 YSYEKL. The CDR3, as DNA: TGCGCCAGCAGCCAAGGGATAGGTAGCGGGAGATTCTACGAGCAGTACTTC. This codes for CASSQGIGSGRFYEQYF.

This clone was detected only once. This sequence joins TRBV2 and TRBJ2-7, with D perhaps matching TRBD1 (6 bases). CDR3 size: 13 residues. Trimming left V 5 bases short and J 5 bases short, with 13 bases between. Germline V gene sequence: CDR1 SNHLY, CDR2 FYNNEI. The CDR3 region has the DNA TGTGCCAGCAGTTCGGACAGTGCCCACGAGCAGTACTTC. This gives the protein CASSSDSAHEQYF. Looking up the rest from reference TRBV2 and TRBJ2-7 gives the full variable domain: EPEVTQTPSHQVTQMGQEVILRCVPISNHLYFYWYRQILGQKVEFLVSFYNNEISEKSEIFDDQFSVERPDGSNFTLKIRSTKLEDSAMYFCASSSDSAHEQYFGPGTRLTVT.

The V gene is TRBV7-7, the J gene TRBJ2-3; D perhaps matches TRBD2 (7 bases). The length of the CDR3 is 14 residues. CDR1 is SSHAT, CDR2 FNYEAQ, per germline (reference sequence). Deletions cut 2 bases from V and 10 bases from J, with 16 bases between. CDR3: CASSLLAEGGSQYF. The CDR3 DNA follows: TGTGCCAGCAGCTTACTAGCGGAGGGGGGGTCGCAGTATTTT.

The chain couples TRBV9 to TRBJ2-7, with TRBD1 identical over 11 bases. The CDR3 length is 15 residues. The ends lost 3 bases at V and 1 base at J; junction bases unmatched: 3. Germline V gene data show CDR1 as SGDLS and CDR2 as YYNGEE. The CDR3 bases are TGTGCCAGCAGCGCCTGGGACAGGGGGTCCTACGAGCAGTACTTC. The encoded protein is CASSAWDRGSYEQYF. Full variable domain (rest looked up from reference TRBV9 and TRBJ2-7): DSGVTQTPKHLITATGQRVTLRCSPRSGDLSVYWYQQSLDQGLQFLIQYYNGEERAKGNILERFSAQQFPDLHSELNLSSLELGDSALYFCASSAWDRGSYEQYFGPGTRLTVT.

This clone was recorded only once. The gene calls are TRBV18 and TRBJ1-1; a weak D match, TRBD1 (5 bases). The CDR3 length is 16 residues. V lost 0 bases and J lost 0, with 11 bases in between. The germline V gene has CDR1 KGHSH and CDR2 LQKENI. The CDR3 DNA is TGTGCCAGCTCACCACCATCTACCAGGGTGAACACTGAAGCTTTCTTT. Translating gives CASSPPSTRVNTEAFF. The full variable domain, in which reference TRBV18 and TRBJ1-1 provide the parts outside the CDR3, is NAGVMQNPRHLVRRRGQEARLRCSPMKGHSHVYWYRQLPEEGLKFMVYLQKENIIDESGMPKERFSAEFPKEGPSILRIQQVVRGDSAAYFCASSPPSTRVNTEAFFGQGTRLTVV.

This clone was detected only a few times. Distinct nucleotide sequences in the sample also encode this CDR3. The chain has TRBV28 and TRBJ1-5, with D possibly TRBD1 on 5 matching bases. The CDR3 extends over 13 amino acids. Trimming left V 6 bases short and J 1 base short, with 7 bases between. The germline gives CDR1 MDHEN, CDR2 SYDVKM. CDR3 DNA: TGTGCCAGCAGGGGGGGAAGCAATCAGCCCCAGCATTTT. Its protein product is CASRGGSNQPQHF.

The chain is built from TRBV30 and TRBJ1-3; no clear D gene. Trimming left V 2 bases short and J 2 bases short, with 4 bases between. Germline V gives CDR1 GTSNPN, CDR2 SVGIG (reference sequence). This CDR3 comprises 12 residues. This CDR3 is CAWSPPGNTIYF. Here the CDR3 DNA reads TGTGCCTGGAGTCCTCCTGGAAACACCATATATTTT.

The rearrangement links TRBV2 to TRBJ2-5; 11 nucleotides align to TRBD2. The CDR3 runs 13 residues. Per germline, CDR1 SNHLY and CDR2 FYNNEI. V was pared by 6 bases and J by 4 bases, with 1 base of the junction left unmatched. The CDR3 here is CASSGLAGETQYF. As DNA, the CDR3 is TGTGCCAGCAGCGGACTAGCGGGAGAGACCCAGTACTTC. Combining the CDR3 with reference TRBV2 and TRBJ2-5 gives the whole variable domain EPEVTQTPSHQVTQMGQEVILRCVPISNHLYFYWYRQILGQKVEFLVSFYNNEISEKSEIFDDQFSVERPDGSNFTLKIRSTKLEDSAMYFCASSGLAGETQYFGPGTRLLVL.

This chain links TRBV6-1 with TRBJ1-1, with unresolved D. Between the trimmed V and J ends, which lost 7 bases and 1 base, there was a span of 10 bases. The CDR3 covers 13 residues. Germline CDR1 is MNHNS and CDR2 is SASEGT. DNA for the CDR3: TGTGCCAGCACCGGCACGGCGAACACTGAAGCTTTCTTT. Residues: CASTGTANTEAFF.

This clone was counted between two and nine times. The rearrangement links TRBV5-1 to TRBJ1-2, with TRBD1 matching 7 bases. Unmatched junction bases numbered 6, after V lost 1 base and J lost 9 bases. Germline CDR1 reads SGHRS; CDR2 reads YFSETQ. The CDR3 sequence is 13 residues long. The CDR3 DNA reads as TGCGCCAGCAGCTTGACAGGGGAATGGAGCTACACCTTC. Translation gives CASSLTGEWSYTF.

The rearrangement joins TRBV9 to TRBJ2-1, with D perhaps TRBD2 (5 bases). Trimming left V 0 bases short and J 4 bases short, with 17 bases between. Germline V gene sequence: CDR1 SGDLS, CDR2 YYNGEE. This CDR3 is 17 amino acids long. This chain's CDR3 is CASSVAPNAGDYNEQFF. DNA for the CDR3: TGTGCCAGCAGCGTAGCCCCTAATGCGGGCGATTACAATGAGCAGTTCTTC.

V usage is TRBV28 and J usage is TRBJ2-7; 8 bases match TRBD1. The CDR3 spans 14 residues. V lost 6 bases and J lost 12; bases outside the gene matches: 16. Per germline, CDR1 MDHEN and CDR2 SYDVKM. The CDR3 DNA follows: TGTGCCAGCAGCGCAACCGGACAGGGACATCCACCGTACTTC. Protein product: CASSATGQGHPPYF.

As to this clone: Additional DNA sequences in this sample encode the identical CDR3. The genes are TRBV29-1 and TRBJ1-4, with TRBD1 matching over 7 bases. The CDR3 sequence is 13 residues long. V dropped 4 bases and J dropped 7; count of bases not matched to a gene: 6. CDR1 is SQVTM, CDR2 ANQGSEA, per germline. The CDR3 bases are TGCAGCGTTGCTGACAGGGAGGGTGAAAAACTGTTTTTT. Encoded protein: CSVADREGEKLFF.